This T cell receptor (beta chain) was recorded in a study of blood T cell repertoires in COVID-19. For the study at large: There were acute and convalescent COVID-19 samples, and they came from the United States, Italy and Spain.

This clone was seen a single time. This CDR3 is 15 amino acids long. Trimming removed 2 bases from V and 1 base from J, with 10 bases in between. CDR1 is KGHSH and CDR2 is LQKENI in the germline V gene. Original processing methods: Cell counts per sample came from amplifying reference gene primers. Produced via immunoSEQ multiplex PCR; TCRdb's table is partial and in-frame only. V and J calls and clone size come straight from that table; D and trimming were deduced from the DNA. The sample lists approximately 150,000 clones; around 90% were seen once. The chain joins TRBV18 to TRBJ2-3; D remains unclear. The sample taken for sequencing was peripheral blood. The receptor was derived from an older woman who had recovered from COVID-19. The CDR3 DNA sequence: TGTGCCAGCTCACCATTCTCCGTCGGCACAGATACGCAGTATTTT. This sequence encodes CASSPFSVGTDTQYF.